The clone carrying this TCR beta chain has just a few counts. Antigen specificity is unknown. TCRdb re-derived calls from the reads in MiXCR, one entry per CDR3 protein. The repertoire holds 700,000 to 900,000 distinct CDR3 sequences, with 25% to 30% as singletons. CDR1 and CDR2 (germline): LNHNV, YYDKDF (reference sequence). Germline trimming cut 0 bases from V and 4 bases from J; bases unmatched to any gene: 5. The CDR3 spans 15 residues. The data derive from a study of T cell repertoires in cytomegalovirus infection. The receptor was derived from a human donor in good health (CMV status not recorded). Some clones in this sample may be carry-over from other donors' samples. Specimen: cultured CD8+ T cells from PBMCs, collected from culture after CMV antigen stimulation. The chain combines TRBV15 with TRBJ1-1; TRBD1 matches 7 bases. The CDR3 protein is CATSRDGQDITEAFF. CDR3 nucleotide sequence: TGTGCCACCAGCAGAGACGGACAGGACATCACTGAAGCTTTCTTT.